The present T cell receptor (beta chain) was sequenced within a study of cytomegalovirus exposure and HLA in healthy donors (dated by TCRdb to about 2017). Looking at the study overall: In an earlier analysis of under 600 of the donors, about 270 Gb of sequence data and about 110 million unique TCR beta sequences from roughly 190 million T cells were reported. An early release that covered fewer than 800 HLA-typed donors contained about 300 gigabases of sequencing data and tens of millions of unique TCR sequences. Among the roughly 400 genotyped donors, roughly 80% belonged to the genetic ancestry cluster associated with self-reported Caucasian donors. The aim of the study was to test whether cataloging public T cell receptors could identify signatures of past pathogen exposure. The study used immunosequencing to profile the T cell repertoires of hundreds of subjects and linked those repertoires to cytomegalovirus serostatus. In addition to the first cohort of roughly 670 subjects, a separate validation cohort of approximately 120 different subjects was used. High-throughput TCR immunosequencing, statistical association of individual TCRs with disease status, and machine learning were combined to predict cytomegalovirus infection status. To study patterns of TCR occurrence, a later analysis re-analyzed previously published TCR beta repertoires from 666 donors and added high-resolution HLA genotyping. The later analysis used no new phenotypic data to find candidate immune exposures, relying instead on TCR beta sequences and their occurrence across donors. In an earlier analysis of over 550 of the donors, high-throughput TCR beta sequencing was used to judge whether each TCR beta V gene segment behaved as functional or pseudogenic. Donor age, sex, ethnicity and CMV serostatus were compiled together with the repertoire data. In a later genetic analysis, genome-wide SNP genotypes for about three fifths of the 666 donors were used, and that subset was treated as a discovery cohort. All discovery cohort repertoires had been generated on a single sequencing platform. HLA typing covered class I and class II loci at four-digit resolution. The number of typed donors differed by locus: about 620-640 for A, B, C, DRB1 and DQB1; roughly 510 for DQA1; approximately 600 for DPA1; and roughly 490 for DPB1. Five DR-DQ haplotypes were handled as single units for association and clustering, since linkage in the cohort was strong. Across under 500 genotyped donors of the cohort, an average of approximately 220,000 unique TCR beta nucleotide sequences per donor were sequenced, and 15% to 20% of those sequences were non-productive. The study at large found these results: In an earlier analysis of some 500 of the donors, most TCR beta V segments appeared in productive rearrangements about 87% or about 30% of the time, broadly matching IMGT annotations. In a later analysis, around 17,000 TCR beta sequences were associated with specific HLA alleles at a false discovery rate of 0.05. In the study, about 150 TCR beta chains were listed as associated with cytomegalovirus. The classifier was reported to diagnose cytomegalovirus status with high specificity and sensitivity in both the original and validation cohorts. In a later analysis, several top co-occurrence clusters were reported to appear linked to parvovirus B19, influenza, CMV and Epstein-Barr virus. A further reported finding was that TCR beta sequences accurately predicted the HLA-A and HLA-B alleles for most subjects in the first cohort. Correlated functional status among segregating V segments might be attributable to linkage disequilibrium, but an unknown experimental factor could not be ruled out. Because HLA typing was unavailable for some donors at each locus, only the typed subset was used in association tests. In this cohort, only TCR beta chains were sequenced, and detectable features were limited by the absence of alpha or paired-chain data. While some public TCRs were present in many individuals, most TCR sequences turned up only very rarely across donors. In a later analysis, the rate of TCR association differed among HLA loci, with DRB1 alleles having the most associated TCRs and HLA-C alleles having the fewest. Over 15 rarely observed V segments, including chromosome 9 orphons, were excluded from the earlier analysis of approximately 600 of the donors because counts were too low. For the cohort, immune exposure information was limited to CMV serostatus. A cluster of highly shared sequence variants was judged likely to represent a technical artifact of the sequencing pipeline. Presence/absence analyses assumed roughly uniform sequencing depth across donors, an assumption that may not hold. The authors suggested that the approach could potentially be generalized to other disease states and immunological phenotypes. Some IMGT-functional V segments, including TRBV6-2 and TRBV6-3, could not be distinguished by the 87-base-pair reads and were therefore excluded. In a later analysis, HLA-associated TCR beta chains were found to be more clonally expanded and to have lower generation probabilities than equally common non-associated chains. V-gene and J-gene trimming of TCR beta chains was associated with a missense DCLRE1C variant in a later genetic analysis, and the association was replicated in an independent cohort. A later genetic analysis reported fewer N-insertions in productive TCRs among donors in an Asian-associated ancestry cluster than the approximately 670-donor mean. Strong co-occurrence of HLA alleles, especially DR and DQ, made assigning TCR associations to individual alleles difficult. A later analysis found that most CMV-associated TCR beta chains appeared HLA-restricted, with HLA associations seemingly driven largely by CMV exposure. A few of the identified cytomegalovirus-associated TCR beta chains were confirmed in vitro to be specific for cytomegalovirus antigens.

Concerning this clone itself: It has no known antigen specificity. Base quality data are lacking; no much larger clone is found one base away.

CDR1 and CDR2, per the germline V gene, are SGHTA and FQGNSA. The V and J ends are trimmed by 4 bases and 4 bases, leaving 8 bases between them. The CDR3 contains 13 residues, cysteine and phenylalanine counted. Only the CDR3 part of the read is kept: 39 bases, read in frame from the first base. In total, more than 500 healthy bone marrow donors made up the cohort. At the time of sampling, all cohort members were nominally healthy, though unrecorded immune exposures were likely present. The donor was CMV seronegative and was included in the group of 352 seronegative cohort members. A peripheral blood sample was provided by each donor, and peripheral blood mononuclear cells were used for TCR beta sequencing. The Qiagen DNeasy Blood Extraction Kit was used to extract genomic DNA from the blood cell samples. The method was the immunoSEQ multiplex PCR assay. The multiplex PCR relied on a mix of 60 forward primers for TCR Vbeta segments and 13 reverse primers for TCR Jbeta segments. The CDR3 region of rearranged TCR beta genes was amplified from genomic DNA with a multiplex PCR assay. The amplified TCR beta libraries were sequenced on the Illumina HiSeq System as 87-base-pair reads. Per the source publication's procedure: Across the 700 or so repertoires, a later analysis counted tens of millions of unique TCR beta chains, some 11 million of which were shared by at least two donors. Raw reads were error-corrected and collapsed into unique sequences by a nearest-neighbor algorithm in which closely related sequences were merged to remove PCR and sequencing errors. To assign V, D and J gene segments, CDR3 sequences were aligned to IMGT reference sequences. For a sequence to be retained, a match of at least six nucleotides was required to both a V gene segment and a J gene segment. A rearrangement counted as productive if the CDR3 had no stop codons and remained in frame with V and J, and every other rearrangement counted as non-productive. CDR3 was defined according to IMGT convention as the region running from the second conserved V-encoded cysteine to the conserved J-encoded phenylalanine. The earlier analysis of approximately 590 of the donors excluded any sequence lacking an unambiguous match to a single V gene segment. In an earlier analysis of roughly 500 of the donors, V segments were called functional above 56.7% productive rearrangements and were called segregating when the between-donor standard deviation exceeded 5%. A statistical classification framework was developed to diagnose cytomegalovirus status using the catalog of TCR beta chain sequences. V and J gene assignment, in a later analysis, came from comparing TCR nucleotide sequences with IMGT/GENE-DB human TR gene sequences. In a later analysis, CDR3 sequences and most-parsimonious VDJ recombination scenarios were assigned using the TCRdist pipeline. In a later analysis, each TCR beta chain was defined by its CDR3 amino acid sequence together with its V-gene family, and reads without a unique V-gene family were excluded. To address suspected cross-contamination and a sequencing artifact, a later analysis removed 450 to 700 highly shared, low-generation-probability nucleotide sequences. In a later analysis, a clonal expansion index was calculated for each public chain from normalized within-repertoire ranks of inferred template counts. Generation probabilities in a later analysis came from a VDJ recombination model fitted to out-of-frame rearrangements, and those results were checked against IGoR. Hypergeometric tests were used in a later analysis to score TCR-TCR, TCR-HLA and TCR-CMV co-occurrence, with a repertoire-size bias correction applied to the TCR pairs. A later analysis estimated false discovery rates by permuting HLA or CMV assignments 20 times. In a later analysis, co-occurring TCRs were grouped with DBSCAN, and TCRdist sequence similarity was added when clustering was performed within HLA-allele-positive subsets. For co-occurrence clustering, repertoires with fewer than 30,000 or more than 120,000 public chains were excluded, along with roughly 5 repertoires with anomalous nucleotide sharing. TCRdb stores this immuneACCESS table with in-frame sequences only. Part of the clones is absent; in the studies checked, under half of the shortfall reflects unresolved V genes, and no reason is known for the rest. The V and J calls and clone size are taken from that table; D and trimming were inferred from the DNA. The sample has 150,000 to 200,000 clones on record, 70% to 90% of them singletons. 1.5% to 2% of the sample lies in the top ten.

The TCR originated in a woman under 30 in good health and CMV-seronegative. Sequences were obtained from PBMCs. The chain is assembled from TRBV7-2 and TRBJ1-5; D gene: possibly TRBD1, on 5 matching bases. The CDR3 loop reads CASSSQENQPQHF. The DNA sequence is given as TGTGCCAGCAGCTCACAGGAGAATCAGCCCCAGCATTTT. With the portions outside the CDR3 filled from the reference TRBV7-2 and TRBJ1-5 genes, the complete variable region becomes GAGVSQSPSNKVTEKGKDVELRCDPISGHTALYWYRQSLGQGLEFLIYFQGNSAPDKSGLPSDRFSAERTGGSVSTLTIQRTQQEDSAVYLCASSSQENQPQHFGDGTRLSIL.